Each of the 16 T cell receptor beta chains below was sequenced from the same sample in a study of cytomegalovirus exposure and HLA in healthy donors. Clones were read by immunoSEQ multiplex PCR, and TCRdb kept only the in-frame ones, dropping some. The table includes 60,000 or so clones, roughly 90% detected once. Sequenced sample: PBMCs. The receptors here all came from a woman aged 30 to 39 in good health and CMV-seronegative.

The J gene is TRBJ1-4, the V gene TRBV6-5; D is possibly TRBD1 (5 bases). The germline gives CDR1 MNHEY, CDR2 SVGAGI. The V and J ends lost 2 bases and 5 bases respectively, with 15 bases between them. The CDR3 contains 16 residues. The CDR3 DNA follows: TGTGCCAGCAGTTACGGGGAGGGGCGGAGCAATGAAAAACTGTTTTTT. This translates into CASSYGEGRSNEKLFF.

The genes are TRBV5-6 and TRBJ1-3; D unclear. With 2 bases removed from V and 6 bases from J, the gap between germline ends came to 12 bases. The CDR3 consists of 14 residues. Germline V gene data show CDR1 as SGHDT and CDR2 as YYEEEE. CDR3 DNA: TGTGCCAGCAGCTTTTATGGTCAGGCAAACACCATATATTTT. Its translation: CASSFYGQANTIYF.

The V call is TRBV30, the J call TRBJ1-4, with D perhaps TRBD1 (6 bases). The germline V and J ends were trimmed by 5 bases and 7 bases, with 14 bases remaining between them. This CDR3 has 13 residues. Germline loops: CDR1 GTSNPN, CDR2 SVGIG (reference sequence). The CDR3 DNA reads as TGTGCCTGGGGGACAAGCGAAGGTGAAAAACTGTTTTTT. Encoded protein: CAWGTSEGEKLFF.

This rearrangement joins TRBV28 to TRBJ1-5, with 7 bases matching TRBD1. V was pared by 8 bases and J by 7 bases, with 8 bases of the junction left unmatched. CDR1 is MDHEN, CDR2 SYDVKM, per germline. This CDR3 comprises 13 residues. The CDR3 protein is CASVSTGKQPQHF. CDR3 coding DNA: TGTGCCAGCGTCTCGACAGGGAAACAGCCCCAGCATTTT.

This chain uses TRBV6-5 with TRBJ2-7; TRBD2 is a possible D gene (6 bases). The V gene lost 4 bases and the J gene lost 4 bases, with 20 bases spanning the gap. The CDR3 runs to 16 residues. CDR1 MNHEY and CDR2 SVGAGI come from the germline V gene. CDR3 amino acids: CASSSPGDGSTYEQYF. The CDR3 nucleotides are TGTGCCAGCAGTTCCCCGGGGGACGGATCTACATACGAGCAGTACTTC.

The rearrangement links TRBV13 to TRBJ1-1; a possible D gene is TRBD1 (6 bases). V was shortened by 6 bases and J by 0 bases, with 20 bases between the two germline ends. CDR3 length: 17 amino acids. Germline values: CDR1 PRHDT, CDR2 FYEKMQ (reference sequence). Written as DNA, the CDR3 is TGTGCCAGCAGATTTTCGTCGTCAGGGGAGCTGAACACTGAAGCTTTCTTT. Translated, it gives CASRFSSSGELNTEAFF.

The CDR3 loop reads CASSSTGGIGETQYF. Here the CDR3 DNA reads TGTGCCAGCAGCTCGACAGGGGGTATAGGAGAGACCCAGTACTTC. The V call is TRBV7-3, the J call TRBJ2-5, with 9 bases identical to TRBD1. The V gene end was trimmed by 4 bases and the J gene end by 4 bases; junction bases not matched to a gene: 7. Germline V gives CDR1 SGHTA, CDR2 FQGTGA. This CDR3 has 15 residues.

This chain uses TRBV27 with TRBJ1-5; D is perhaps TRBD1 (6 bases). V lost 2 bases to trimming and J lost 0 bases, with 11 bases between them. Germline loops: CDR1 MNHEY, CDR2 SMNVEV (reference sequence). CDR3 length: 16 amino acids. CDR3: CASSLTRGNSNQPQHF. For the CDR3, the DNA is TGTGCCAGCAGTTTAACCAGGGGAAATAGCAATCAGCCCCAGCATTTT.

In DNA, the CDR3 is TGTGCCAGCAGCCCCGAGTGGAGTAGCGGGAGGGTACAACTCCACAATGAGCAGTTCTTC. This gives the protein CASSPEWSSGRVQLHNEQFF. This rearrangement joins TRBV7-8 to TRBJ2-1, with 11 bases matching TRBD2. CDR1 is SGHVS, CDR2 FQNEAQ, per germline. J lost 5 bases, V lost 5 bases, and 20 bases had no gene match. The CDR3 loop spans 20 amino acids.

The rearrangement uses TRBV7-2 and TRBJ1-2, with TRBD1 as a possible D gene (5 bases). V was pared by 2 bases and J by 8 bases, with 18 bases between. From germline, CDR1 is SGHTA and CDR2 FQGNSA. The CDR3 is 15 amino acids. CDR3 in amino acids: CASSLSFRGSRGYTF. The CDR3 nucleotides are TGTGCCAGCAGCTTAAGTTTTCGGGGGTCTCGAGGCTACACCTTC.

The rearrangement uses TRBV10-3 and TRBJ2-3; TRBD1 agrees at 8 bases. Germline-derived CDR1 and CDR2 are ENHRY and SYGVKD. J lost 4 bases, V lost 6 bases, and 12 bases had no gene match. The length of the CDR3 is 16 residues. The CDR3 DNA reads TGTGCCATCAGCACACAGGGGGGCGTTCAGTCAGATACGCAGTATTTT. This encodes CAISTQGGVQSDTQYF.

The J gene is TRBJ1-1, the V gene TRBV14; D call uncertain. Trimming shortened V by 3 bases and J by 4 bases, and 12 bases separated the two germline ends. CDR1 SGHDN and CDR2 FVKESK come from the germline V gene. The CDR3 has 14 residues. The CDR3 nucleotides are TGTGCCAGCAGCCAGCGTGGTCTCGGCACTGAAGCTTTCTTT. It codes for CASSQRGLGTEAFF.

The CDR3 sequence: CASSSVRGSDNRFF. The CDR3, as DNA: TGTGCCAGCAGCTCCGTTAGGGGAAGTGACAACCGATTCTTC. The chain employs TRBV7-9 and TRBJ2-1, with a tentative D call TRBD1 (5 bases). Germline V gene lookup returns CDR1 SEHNR and CDR2 FQNEAQ (reference sequence). The CDR3 covers 14 residues. Trimming shortened V by 4 bases and J by 16 bases, and 23 bases separated the two germline ends.

This clone showed up just a few times. The chain has TRBV11-2 and TRBJ2-5, with a possible D match to TRBD1 (6 bases). The germline V and J ends were trimmed by 3 bases and 5 bases, with 10 bases remaining between them. Germline lookup yields CDR1 SGHAT and CDR2 FQNNGV. The CDR3 consists of 13 residues. CDR3: CASSFQGRETQYF. CDR3 in DNA: TGTGCCAGCAGCTTTCAGGGGCGGGAGACCCAGTACTTC.

The chain joins TRBV14 to TRBJ2-2, with a possible D match to TRBD1 (5 bases). This CDR3 has 14 amino acids. Germline CDR1 SGHDN, CDR2 FVKESK. Deletions cut 1 base from V and 4 bases from J, with 7 bases between. The CDR3, as DNA: TGTGCCAGCAGCCAAGCAGGGCTCACCGGGGAGCTGTTTTTT. This codes for CASSQAGLTGELFF.

The chain links TRBV7-7 to TRBJ2-1, with TRBD2 matching over 8 bases. V gave up 2 bases and J gave up 2 bases; unmatched junction bases: 2. The CDR3 loop spans 15 amino acids. Germline-derived CDR1 and CDR2 are SSHAT and FNYEAQ (reference sequence). Written as DNA, the CDR3 is TGTGCCAGCAGCTTAAAGCGGGAGCCCTACAATGAGCAGTTCTTC. Translation: CASSLKREPYNEQFF.